This T cell receptor (beta chain) derives from a study of blood T cell repertoires in COVID-19. TCRdb's copy holds only in-frame clones and misses some; the assay was immunoSEQ multiplex PCR. The table includes 95,000 to 110,000 clones, around nine tenths detected once. Looked up from germline, CDR1 is SGDLS and CDR2 is YYNGEE. Trimming removed 1 base from V and 4 bases from J; junction bases left unmatched: 8. This CDR3 is built from 15 residues. Source material: peripheral blood. The source of this sequence is a human donor in a cohort sampled during active COVID-19. The chain combines TRBV9 with TRBJ2-7; 7 nucleotides align to TRBD2. The CDR3 nucleotides are TGTGCCAGCAGCGTATCACCTAGCGGTACATACGAGCAGTACTTC. Its translation is CASSVSPSGTYEQYF.